The rows below give T cell receptor beta chains drawn from one sample of a study of spatial heterogeneity in lung cancer. MiXCR, run by TCRdb on the 5' RACE reads, gives a single entry per CDR3 protein. The table records 90,000 to 95,000 distinct CDR3 sequences, around 12% of them present only once. This specimen consisted of PBMCs, obtained at surgery. Receptor source: a male donor with early-stage non-small cell lung cancer. Both conserved end residues are part of each CDR3. The D gene is left open where the match is weak. Where a row states a size, it is once, few, many or the class of an expanded clone; other rows omit it.

cdr3_aa	cdr3_nt	v_call	clone_size	j_call	d_call
CASSRGPTSGSTDTQYF	TGTGCCAGCAGCCGCGGCCCAACTAGCGGGAGCACAGATACGCAGTATTTT	TRBV7-8	many	TRBJ2-3	TRBD2
CASRPTSRNTGELFF	TGTGCCAGCAGGCCTACTAGCCGGAACACCGGGGAGCTGTTTTTT	TRBV2	.	TRBJ2-2	.
CASKEWTEDEQYF	TGTGCCTCAAAAGAGTGGACGGAAGACGAGCAGTACTTC	TRBV10-3	few	TRBJ2-7	.
CASSQGFQVYEQYF	TGCGCCAGCAGCCAAGGCTTCCAAGTCTACGAGCAGTACTTC	TRBV4-3	.	TRBJ2-7	.
CASSSANRGRTDTQYF	TGTGCCAGCAGTTCAGCAAACAGGGGGCGAACAGATACGCAGTATTTT	TRBV28	many	TRBJ2-3	TRBD1
CASSSRASRAEKLFF	TGTGCCAGCAGTTCCCGGGCCTCTAGGGCTGAAAAACTGTTTTTT	TRBV12-3/TRBV12-4	few	TRBJ1-4	.
CSVTGAGTQYF	TGCAGCGTTACAGGGGCCGGGACCCAGTACTTC	TRBV29-1	many	TRBJ2-5	TRBD1
CASSRDLKGEQFF	TGCGCCAGCAGCAGGGACCTCAAGGGTGAGCAGTTCTTC	TRBV5-1	.	TRBJ2-1	.
CSASSGGHEQYF	TGCAGTGCTAGTAGCGGAGGCCACGAGCAGTACTTC	TRBV20-1	.	TRBJ2-7	.
CASTPDSSGANVLTF	TGTGCCAGCACCCCAGACAGCTCTGGGGCCAACGTCCTGACTTTC	TRBV7-3	few	TRBJ2-6	.
CASSHYRDGKETQYF	TGTGCCAGCAGCCACTACCGGGACGGAAAAGAGACCCAGTACTTC	TRBV12-3/TRBV12-4	.	TRBJ2-5	.
CASSRTVAPQETQYF	TGCGCCAGCAGCAGGACAGTAGCTCCTCAAGAGACCCAGTACTTC	TRBV4-1	few	TRBJ2-5	.
CASTGTGSAVDGYTF	TGTGCCAGCACCGGGACAGGGAGTGCGGTTGATGGCTACACCTTC	TRBV12-3/TRBV12-4	few	TRBJ1-2	TRBD1
CASSPMRGGSYNEQFF	TGTGCCAGCAGTCCGATGAGGGGGGGCTCCTACAATGAGCAGTTCTTC	TRBV28	few	TRBJ2-1	.
CASRATTASPELFF	TGTGCCAGCAGGGCGACTACCGCTTCCCCGGAGCTGTTTTTT	TRBV6-5	.	TRBJ2-2	.
CASSFQTSGRAVGELFF	TGCGCCAGCAGCTTTCAGACTAGCGGGAGGGCCGTCGGGGAGCTGTTTTTT	TRBV5-1	.	TRBJ2-2	TRBD2
CASNRGNTIYF	TGTGCCAGCAACCGTGGAAACACCATATATTTT	TRBV7-9	.	TRBJ1-3	.
CASSSRQGDEKLFF	TGTGCCAGCAGCTCACGACAGGGGGACGAAAAACTGTTTTTT	TRBV7-9	.	TRBJ1-4	TRBD1
CASSSRPSGVEQYF	TGTGCCAGCAGCTCACGCCCCTCAGGGGTGGAGCAGTACTTC	TRBV9	many	TRBJ2-7	.
CASSNSPGSANEKLFF	TGTGCCAGCAGCAACAGCCCGGGGTCGGCTAATGAAAAACTGTTTTTT	TRBV9	many	TRBJ1-4	.
CASSQENRGTDTQYF	TGTGCCAGCAGCCAAGAGAATAGGGGCACAGATACGCAGTATTTT	TRBV14	.	TRBJ2-3	.
CASSPTGMGPYNEQFF	TGTGCCAGCAGCCCGACGGGGATGGGCCCCTACAATGAGCAGTTCTTC	TRBV11-2	few	TRBJ2-1	.